Listed below are T cell receptor beta chains from one sample, sequenced in a study of regulatory T cells in long-lasting Graves disease. MiXCR, run by TCRdb on the multiplex PCR reads, gives a single entry per CDR3 protein. Here the sample spans 650,000 to 850,000 distinct CDR3 sequences, 25% to 35% being singletons. The sample was peripheral blood mononuclear cells (PBMCs), taken when the disease was refractory, from a patient treated with antithyroid drugs. The receptor source for this set is a female donor with Graves disease. Both conserved end residues are part of each CDR3. D genes are given only for firm matches. Not every row has a clone size; where given, it reads once, few, many or a size class.

>TRBV2|many|NA|TRBJ2-2
CASSELSFPGELFF
TGTGCCAGCAGTGAACTCAGCTTCCCCGGGGAGCTGTTTTTT
>TRBV30|once|NA|TRBJ1-1
CAWSLRMNTEAFF
TGTGCCTGGAGTCTCCGGATGAACACTGAAGCTTTCTTT
>TRBV7-9|NA|NA|TRBJ1-1
CASLTSGDSGAFF
TGTGCCAGCCTAACTTCGGGGGATAGTGGAGCTTTCTTT
>TRBV6-1|few|NA|TRBJ1-2
CASSEVGLYGYTF
TGTGCCAGCAGTGAAGTGGGCCTCTATGGCTACACCTTC
>TRBV28|many|NA|TRBJ1-5
CASSWSLMEQPQHF
TGTGCCAGCAGTTGGTCCCTCATGGAACAGCCCCAGCATTTT
>TRBV2|many|NA|TRBJ1-2
CASIESSYGYTF
TGTGCCAGCATCGAATCGTCGTATGGCTACACCTTC
>TRBV6-1|NA|NA|TRBJ1-5
CASYGQGPGSNQPQHF
TGTGCCAGCTACGGTCAGGGACCTGGGAGCAATCAGCCCCAGCATTTT
>TRBV6-1|NA|TRBD1|TRBJ1-2
CASRPGGDYGYTF
TGTGCCAGCAGGCCAGGGGGCGACTATGGCTACACCTTC
>TRBV29-1|NA|TRBD1|TRBJ1-1
CSAALTTGGEAFF
TGCAGCGCTGCCTTAACTACAGGGGGGGAAGCTTTCTTT
>TRBV3-1|NA|NA|TRBJ1-1
CASSRGRVGAFF
TGTGCCAGCAGCCGGGGCAGGGTCGGAGCTTTCTTT
>TRBV28|many|NA|TRBJ1-3
CASSSGSSGNTIYF
TGTGCCAGCAGTTCAGGGAGCTCTGGAAACACCATATATTTT
>TRBV7-7|NA|NA|TRBJ2-5
CASSLRVEETQYF
TGTGCTAGCAGCCTCAGGGTCGAGGAGACCCAGTACTTC
>TRBV18|NA|TRBD1|TRBJ1-1
CASSRGGQANTEAFF
TGTGCCAGCTCACGGGGAGGACAGGCGAACACTGAAGCTTTCTTT
>TRBV28|many|NA|TRBJ1-2
CASSPDHAYGYTF
TGTGCCAGCAGCCCCGACCATGCATATGGCTACACCTTC